The 18 T cell receptor beta chains given below trace back to one sample, sequenced in a study of early T cells in non-severe SARS-CoV-2 infection. Via MiXCR, TCRdb re-called the 5' RACE reads, giving one row per CDR3 protein. The profile covers about 44,000 distinct CDR3 sequences, with around 6.5% appearing a single time and about a fifth taken by the ten largest. The source was whole blood, collected at baseline. All receptors come from an adult who was a healthcare worker with PCR-confirmed SARS-CoV-2 infection or an uninfected control (not recorded which).

Many counts were recorded for this clonotype. V is TRBV27 and J is TRBJ2-7, with D possibly matching TRBD1 (6 bases). V lost 4 bases to trimming and J lost 5 bases, with 18 bases between them. Germline values: CDR1 MNHEY, CDR2 SMNVEV (reference sequence). The CDR3 runs to 15 residues. As DNA, the CDR3 is TGTGCCAGCAGTTCCCGACAGGATCCAATCCACGAGCAGTACTTC. Protein: CASSSRQDPIHEQYF.

This clonotype has only a few counts. The chain couples TRBV7-2 to TRBJ2-3; D is perhaps TRBD1 (6 bases). Germline V gives CDR1 SGHTA, CDR2 FQGNSA. The CDR3 totals 16 residues. The V and J ends lost 4 bases and 4 bases respectively, with 18 bases between them. Written as DNA, the CDR3 is TGTGCCAGCAGCTCTAATCAGGGGATCGGAGCAGATACGCAGTATTTT. Protein product: CASSSNQGIGADTQYF.

As concerns this clonotype: As the CDR3 is not closed by the conserved phenylalanine or tryptophan, this likely results from a read error. The chain joins TRBV7-2 to TRBJ2-1, with TRBD1 matching over 7 bases. The junction had 11 bases not matched to a gene; V was cut back by 4 bases and J by 8 bases. CDR3 length equals 15 residues. Germline V gene sequence: CDR1 SGHTA, CDR2 FQGNSA. The CDR3 is CASSSGTVSVDEQFY. CDR3 DNA sequence: TGTGCCAGCAGCTCAGGGACAGTGTCGGTCGATGAGCAGTTCTAC.

Here the CDR3 reads CASSDVRITDTQYF. In DNA form, the CDR3 reads TGTGCCAGCAGTGATGTTAGGATCACAGATACGCAGTATTTT. The chain has TRBV25-1 and TRBJ2-3, with no clear D. The CDR3 sequence is 14 residues long. V lost 3 bases to trimming and J lost 2 bases, with 9 bases between them. CDR1 is MGHDK and CDR2 is SYGVNS in the germline V gene. Supplemented by reference TRBV25-1 and TRBJ2-3, the full variable domain reads EADIYQTPRYLVIGTGKKITLECSQTMGHDKMYWYQQDPGMELHLIHYSYGVNSTEKGDLSSESTVSRIRTEHFPLTLESARPSHTSQYLCASSDVRITDTQYFGPGTRLTVL.

This clonotype was observed many times. This chain joins TRBV4-3 and TRBJ2-4; no reliable D call. The V gene's germline CDR1 is LGHNA and CDR2 YSLEER. This CDR3 comprises 18 residues. The V and J ends lost 0 bases and 5 bases respectively, with 20 bases between them. CDR3 bases: TGCGCCAGCAGCCAAGATAGGTGGGGTTCTAAGCTCCAAAACATTCAGTACTTC. Translated, it gives CASSQDRWGSKLQNIQYF.

The V call is TRBV20-1, the J call TRBJ2-5; no clear D gene. Looked up from germline, CDR1 is DFQATT and CDR2 is SNEGSKA (reference sequence). The CDR3 runs to 12 residues. Between the trimmed V and J ends, which lost 5 bases and 3 bases, there was a span of 10 bases. This CDR3 is CSADGNKETQYF. CDR3 DNA: TGCAGTGCTGACGGAAATAAAGAGACCCAGTACTTC.

This clonotype was found many times. The CDR3 reads CASRSGLNYGYTF. CDR3 coding DNA: TGTGCCAGCCGTTCGGGGCTGAACTATGGCTACACCTTC. The chain couples TRBV6-5 to TRBJ1-2, with D tentatively TRBD1 (5 bases). Germline V gives CDR1 MNHEY, CDR2 SVGAGI. This CDR3 has 13 amino acids. V lost 8 bases, J lost 2 bases, and 12 bases lay in between.

This chain uses TRBV12-3 or TRBV12-4 with TRBJ2-3; 7 nucleotides match TRBD1. The CDR3 is 14 amino acids. The J segment lost 2 bases and the V segment lost 3 bases, leaving 2 bases of the junction unmatched. CDR3 DNA: TGTGCCAGCAGTTTGGGACAGTACACAGATACGCAGTATTTT. Its translation: CASSLGQYTDTQYF.

This clonotype was seen repeatedly, ten times or more. The chain employs TRBV3-1 and TRBJ1-2, with D hard to call. Trimming took 1 base from V and 5 from J, leaving 8 bases between them. Looked up from germline, CDR1 is LGHDT and CDR2 is YNNKEL (reference sequence). CDR3 length equals 13 residues. The CDR3 bases are TGTGCCAGCAGCCAAGGGCAGGAATATGGCTACACCTTC. It codes for CASSQGQEYGYTF.

This clonotype was counted only a few times. CDR3 coding DNA: TGTGCCAGCAGCCCCACGGGACAAATGGATCAGCCCCAGCATTTT. Residues: CASSPTGQMDQPQHF. This chain joins TRBV7-2 and TRBJ1-5, with TRBD1 as a possible D gene (6 bases). The CDR3 totals 15 residues. CDR1 is SGHTA, CDR2 FQGNSA, per germline. Between the trimmed V and J ends, which lost 5 bases and 5 bases, there was a span of 16 bases.

This rearrangement joins TRBV19 to TRBJ1-5; no firm D call. Germline loops: CDR1 LNHDA, CDR2 SQIVND (reference sequence). V was trimmed by 2 bases and J by 0 bases, leaving 5 bases between them. This CDR3 has 14 residues. In DNA, the CDR3 is TGTGCCAGTAGTATACGGGGTAGCAATCAGCCCCAGCATTTT. Protein: CASSIRGSNQPQHF.

This clonotype was recorded at least ten times. This chain uses TRBV11-2 with TRBJ1-1; unclear D gene. Germline V gene sequence: CDR1 SGHAT, CDR2 FQNNGV. The V end was cut by 1 base, the J end by 7 bases, with 4 bases between. The CDR3 runs 11 residues. Written as DNA, the CDR3 is TGTGCCAGCAGCTTAGGGAGTGAAGCTTTCTTT. It is translated as CASSLGSEAFF.

This sequence joins TRBV4-1 and TRBJ2-2, with unresolved D. The germline V gene encodes CDR1 MGHRA and CDR2 YSYEKL. The CDR3 is 15 amino acids. V was pared by 3 bases and J by 5 bases, with 13 bases between. CDR3 nucleotides: TGCGCCAGCAGCCATAAGAAAGGCATGACCGGGGAGCTGTTTTTT. The encoded protein is CASSHKKGMTGELFF.

This clonotype was detected only a few times. V is TRBV6-5 and J is TRBJ1-6; 7 bases are shared with TRBD1. The CDR3 sequence is 15 residues long. J lost 10 bases, V lost 4 bases, and 10 bases had no gene match. The germline CDR1 and CDR2 sequences are MNHEY and SVGAGI. CDR3 region: CASSLGRGFRSPLHF. In nucleotides, the CDR3 is TGTGCCAGCAGTTTAGGCAGGGGGTTTCGGTCACCCCTCCACTTT.

Details on this clonotype: The junction does not match germline at one end; this may be a read error. The chain joins TRBV7-2 to TRBJ2-1; 10 bases align to TRBD2. CDR3 size: 14 residues. Germline V gene lookup returns CDR1 SGHTA and CDR2 FQGNSA. This CDR3 reads CANSPSGGYNEQFF. CDR3 nucleotides: TGTGCCAACAGCCCTAGCGGGGGTTACAATGAGCAGTTCTTC.

The chain joins TRBV6-1 to TRBJ1-5; TRBD1 is a possible D gene (5 bases). The CDR3 extends over 12 amino acids. CDR1 and CDR2 from the germline V gene are MNHNS and SASEGT. V was pared by 11 bases and J by 5 bases, with 13 bases between. CDR3 bases: TGTGCCCACCGAATGGGGGATCAGCCCCAGCATTTT. This translates into CAHRMGDQPQHF.

The CDR3 DNA sequence: TGTGCCAGCAGCTTAAGGAGGGGCGCGGGCGAGCAGTACTTC. It translates to CASSLRRGAGEQYF. The chain joins TRBV11-2 to TRBJ2-7, with D tentatively TRBD2 (6 bases). The V and J ends lost 2 bases and 6 bases respectively, with 14 bases between them. CDR1 is SGHAT and CDR2 is FQNNGV in the germline V gene. This CDR3 is built from 14 residues.

J is TRBJ2-3 and V is TRBV28; 8 nucleotides align to TRBD2. Germline V CDR1 and CDR2: MDHEN, SYDVKM. V shed 6 bases and J 4 bases; nucleotides not matched to a gene: 9. CDR3 length: 15 amino acids. The CDR3 coding sequence is TGTGCCAGCAGGCCAACCAGGACTAGCCCAGATACGCAGTATTTT. Amino acids: CASRPTRTSPDTQYF.